Listed below are T cell receptor beta chains from one sample, sequenced in a study of patients and donors after allogeneic stem cell transplantation. Each CDR3 protein gets one entry after TCRdb re-called the RT-PCR reads with MiXCR. The data hold roughly 200,000 distinct CDR3 sequences, with over 30% observed a single time. Specimen: blood, either unsorted or a sorted T cell fraction (not recorded which). The origin of the receptors is a human donor who was either an allogeneic HSCT recipient or a stem cell or donor lymphocyte infusion donor (not recorded which). It is not recorded whose cells these are; they may come from a transplant donor. Both conserved end residues are part of each CDR3. The D gene is left open where the match is weak. The size field is filled for only some rows; it gives once, few, many or a size class.

TRBJ1-1,.,few,TRBV6-5,CASSYSSGGTEAFF,TGTGCCAGCAGTTACTCCAGCGGCGGCACTGAAGCTTTCTTT
TRBJ2-7,TRBD1,.,TRBV28,CAVARTGSSYEQYF,TGTGCCGTAGCGAGGACAGGGAGCTCCTACGAGCAGTACTTC
TRBJ1-6,.,.,TRBV27,CASRQFDNSPLHF,TGTGCCAGCAGACAGTTCGATAATTCACCCCTCCACTTT
TRBJ1-1,.,.,TRBV30,CAWVPRVLNTEAFF,TGTGCCTGGGTGCCTCGGGTCTTGAACACTGAAGCTTTCTTT
TRBJ2-7,.,.,TRBV7-9,CASSSRTFYEQYF,TGTGCCAGCAGCTCTAGGACCTTCTACGAGCAGTACTTC
TRBJ1-2,TRBD1,.,TRBV7-9,CASSPGDRDGYTF,TGTGCCAGCAGCCCCGGCGACAGGGATGGCTACACCTTC
TRBJ1-2,.,few,TRBV28,CASSFETDTYGYTF,TGTGCCAGCAGTTTTGAGACCGATACCTATGGCTACACCTTC
TRBJ1-6,.,few,TRBV12-3/TRBV12-4,CASTVGPQPVNSPLHF,TGTGCCAGCACCGTCGGGCCCCAGCCGGTTAATTCACCCCTCCACTTT
TRBJ2-7,.,few,TRBV5-1,CASREQSLTFYEQYF,TGCGCCAGCAGAGAACAGTCCCTTACCTTCTACGAGCAGTACTTC
TRBJ1-2,.,few,TRBV5-1,CASSFKGRGVNGYTF,TGCGCCAGCAGCTTTAAGGGCAGGGGAGTGAATGGCTACACCTTC
TRBJ2-2,.,few,TRBV6-6,CASSSWRGDTGELFF,TGTGCCAGCAGTTCCTGGAGGGGCGACACCGGGGAGCTGTTTTTT
TRBJ1-6,.,.,TRBV20-1,CSALRRKNSPLHF,TGCAGTGCTTTGAGAAGAAAGAATTCACCCCTCCACTTT
TRBJ1-2,TRBD1,.,TRBV6-5,CASSGSTGFTRGYTF,TGTGCCAGCAGCGGATCGACAGGGTTCACAAGGGGCTACACCTTC
TRBJ1-2,.,.,TRBV12-3/TRBV12-4,CASSLGHLQSSYGYTF,TGTGCCAGCAGTTTGGGACACCTTCAGAGCTCCTATGGCTACACCTTC
TRBJ1-1,.,.,TRBV5-5,CASSLVQVATEAFF,TGTGCCAGCAGCTTGGTGCAGGTCGCGACTGAAGCTTTCTTT
TRBJ1-3,.,.,TRBV15,CATSRGRVDGNTIYF,TGTGCCACCAGCAGAGGACGGGTGGACGGAAACACCATATATTTT
TRBJ1-2,TRBD1,.,TRBV5-5,CASSLVGTANYGYTF,TGTGCCAGCAGCTTGGTGGGGACAGCTAACTATGGCTACACCTTC
TRBJ2-7,.,.,TRBV5-1,CASSLLGFYEQYF,TGCGCCAGCAGCTTGTTGGGGTTCTACGAGCAGTACTTC